This TCR beta chain was captured in a study of CD8+ T cells in alopecia areata. cDNA serving as the sequencing template came from extracted, reverse transcribed RNA. Method: immunoSEQ multiplex PCR; TCRdb's copy keeps in-frame clones and lacks some. The sample lists approximately 65,000 clones, approximately 46% seen once, with about a sixth in the top ten. Germline V gives CDR1 MNHEY, CDR2 SMNVEV (reference sequence). V dropped 3 bases and J dropped 0; count of bases not matched to a gene: 4. This CDR3 region has 15 residues. This clonotype was obtained from a human donor with alopecia areata. The sample consisted of CD8+ T cells sorted from blood, taken at week 0. The chain has TRBV27 and TRBJ1-1, with 7 bases lining up with TRBD1. This CDR3 reads CASSFRQGMNTEAFF. CDR3 sequence (DNA): TGTGCCAGCAGTTTCCGACAGGGAATGAACACTGAAGCTTTCTTT.